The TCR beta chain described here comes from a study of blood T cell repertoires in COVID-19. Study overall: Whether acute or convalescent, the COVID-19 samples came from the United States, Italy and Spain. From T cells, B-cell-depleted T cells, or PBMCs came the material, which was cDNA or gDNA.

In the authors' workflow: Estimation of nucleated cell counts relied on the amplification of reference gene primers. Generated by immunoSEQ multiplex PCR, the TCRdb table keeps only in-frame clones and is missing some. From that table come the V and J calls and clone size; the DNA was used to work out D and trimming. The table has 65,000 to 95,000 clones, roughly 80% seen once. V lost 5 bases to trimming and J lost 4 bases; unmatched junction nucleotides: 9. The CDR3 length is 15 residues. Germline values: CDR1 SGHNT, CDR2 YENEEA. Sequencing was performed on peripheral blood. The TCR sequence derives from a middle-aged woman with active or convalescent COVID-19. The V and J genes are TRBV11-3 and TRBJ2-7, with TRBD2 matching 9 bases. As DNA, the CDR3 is TGTGCCAGCAGCCCCCGAGTAAGCGGGAGGTACGAGCAGTACTTC. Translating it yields CASSPRVSGRYEQYF. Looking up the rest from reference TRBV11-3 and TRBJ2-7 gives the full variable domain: EAGVVQSPRYKIIEKKQPVAFWCNPISGHNTLYWYLQNLGQGPELLIRYENEEAVDDSQLPKDRFSAERLKGVDSTLKIQPAELGDSAVYLCASSPRVSGRYEQYFGPGTRLTVT.